This is a list of T cell receptor beta chains from one sample in a study of OX40 agonist ivuxolimab in advanced cancers. Sequencing used immunoSEQ multiplex PCR; TCRdb keeps in-frame clones, though not all of them. The table includes about 77,000 clones, more than 70% detected once. This specimen was CD4+ or CD8+ T cells sorted from blood, taken in a trial of the OX40 agonist ivuxolimab. These receptors were collected from an adult with an advanced solid tumor such as melanoma, head and neck, liver or kidney cancer. Both conserved end residues are part of each CDR3. D genes are given only for firm matches. Some rows mark clone size as missing; the rest say once, few, many or name a class of expanded clone.

v_gene	j_gene	abundance	d_gene	CDR3aa	CDR3nt
TRBV5-1	TRBJ2-7	once	TRBD1	CASRRIQGTGYEQYF	TGCGCCAGCAGGAGAATACAGGGGACCGGCTACGAGCAGTACTTC
TRBV30	TRBJ1-5	-	-	CAWSGGNNQPQHF	TGTGCCTGGAGTGGGGGGAACAATCAGCCCCAGCATTTT
TRBV7-3	TRBJ2-3	-	TRBD1	CASSPGTVSLTDTQYF	TGTGCCAGCAGCCCCGGGACAGTCTCCCTCACAGATACGCAGTATTTT
TRBV5-1	TRBJ1-1	-	-	CASSQRGNTEAFF	TGCGCCAGCAGCCAACGAGGGAACACTGAAGCTTTCTTT
TRBV7-8	TRBJ2-7	-	-	CASSLANEQYF	TGTGCCAGCAGCTTAGCCAACGAGCAGTACTTC
TRBV20-1	TRBJ2-1	-	-	CSASTNEQFF	TGCAGTGCCTCGACCAATGAGCAGTTCTTC
TRBV4-1	TRBJ2-3	-	-	CASSRLGGPVTDTQYF	TGCGCCAGCAGCCGCTTGGGGGGGCCGGTCACAGATACGCAGTATTTT
TRBV2	TRBJ1-5	once	-	CASRVTTMPNQPQHF	TGTGCCAGCAGGGTAACCACAATGCCGAATCAGCCCCAGCATTTT
TRBV7-9	TRBJ1-5	few	TRBD1	CASSSTGDQPQHF	TGTGCCAGCAGCTCAACAGGGGATCAGCCCCAGCATTTT
TRBV7-9	TRBJ2-1	-	-	CASSSGAVLYNEQFF	TGTGCCAGCAGCTCGGGGGCAGTCCTTTACAATGAGCAGTTCTTC
TRBV15	TRBJ2-1	-	-	CATLGGGSSYNEQFF	TGTGCCACCCTGGGGGGCGGGAGCTCCTACAATGAGCAGTTCTTC
TRBV7-9	TRBJ2-5	-	-	CASSLSGETQYF	TGTGCCAGCAGCTTATCCGGGGAGACCCAGTACTTC
TRBV11-3	TRBJ2-1	-	TRBD2	CASSSSSGSTYNEQFF	TGTGCCAGCAGCTCATCTAGCGGAAGTACCTACAATGAGCAGTTCTTC
TRBV5-8	TRBJ1-2	-	-	CASRFAGRRGYTF	TGTGCCAGCAGATTCGCAGGGCGGCGGGGCTACACCTTC
TRBV7-2	TRBJ2-2	once	TRBD1	CASSGGTGRNTGELFF	TGTGCCAGCAGCGGAGGGACAGGACGGAACACCGGGGAGCTGTTTTTT
TRBV28	TRBJ1-6	-	-	CASSLPGTSYNSPLHF	TGTGCCAGCAGTTTGCCAGGGACTTCCTATAATTCACCCCTCCACTTT
TRBV10-3	TRBJ1-2	-	-	CAIRTKLAWDYGYTF	TGTGCCATCAGGACCAAGTTGGCTTGGGACTATGGCTACACCTTC
TRBV6-1	TRBJ2-7	-	-	CASSHSMGFLGEQYF	TGTGCCAGCAGCCATTCGATGGGGTTCCTGGGCGAGCAGTACTTC
TRBV7-2	TRBJ1-3	once	-	CASSLSVEMSSGNTIYF	TGTGCCAGCAGCTTGAGTGTGGAAATGAGCTCTGGAAACACCATATATTTT
TRBV11-2	TRBJ2-5	once	-	CASSLASGRPGNHQYF	TGTGCCAGCAGCTTAGCGAGTGGCAGACCTGGTAACCACCAGTACTTC
TRBV5-1	TRBJ2-7	-	-	CASSLEGSPYEQYF	TGCGCCAGCAGCTTGGAGGGATCCCCCTACGAGCAGTACTTC
TRBV6-1	TRBJ2-7	-	TRBD1	CASSAQLGTGLTYEQYF	TGTGCCAGCAGTGCACAATTAGGGACAGGACTAACCTACGAGCAGTACTTC
TRBV5-1	TRBJ2-1	-	-	CASSLVAGSYNEQFF	TGCGCCAGCAGCTTGGTCGCGGGGAGTTACAATGAGCAGTTCTTC
TRBV6-5	TRBJ1-3	-	TRBD1	CASSYRQGPGNTIYF	TGTGCCAGCAGTTACCGACAGGGTCCAGGAAACACCATATATTTT
TRBV7-8	TRBJ2-1	-	TRBD2	CASSLKAGGAVDEQFF	TGTGCCAGCAGCTTAAAAGCGGGAGGTGCCGTGGATGAGCAGTTCTTC
TRBV18	TRBJ2-7	-	-	CASSPLRGEQYF	TGTGCCAGCTCACCTCTCAGGGGCGAGCAGTACTTC
TRBV9	TRBJ2-6	-	TRBD2	CASSVSLGYGGSGANVLTF	TGTGCCAGCAGCGTATCCCTGGGGTACGGGGGGTCTGGGGCCAACGTCCTGACTTTC
TRBV5-1	TRBJ1-4	few	-	CASSFTPDNLREKLFF	TGCGCCAGCAGCTTCACACCTGACAATCTGCGTGAAAAACTGTTTTTT
TRBV27	TRBJ2-4	once	TRBD1	CASSPGTGGSLAKNIQYF	TGTGCCAGCAGTCCCGGGACAGGGGGATCACTAGCCAAAAACATTCAGTACTTC
TRBV28	TRBJ2-7	-	TRBD1	CASPPETGLSYEQYF	TGTGCCAGCCCCCCAGAGACAGGGCTTTCCTACGAGCAGTACTTC
TRBV4-2	TRBJ1-5	-	TRBD1	CASSQDGGTGSQPQHF	TGTGCCAGCAGCCAAGATGGCGGGACAGGGAGTCAGCCCCAGCATTTT
TRBV15	TRBJ2-1	few	-	CATSEGHFLRGFF	TGTGCCACCAGCGAGGGACATTTCTTGCGGGGGTTCTTC
TRBV6-5	TRBJ2-7	once	-	CASSYSRYSYEQYF	TGTGCCAGCAGTTACTCCCGGTACTCCTACGAGCAGTACTTC
TRBV9	TRBJ2-1	-	TRBD1	CASSRGQSSYNEQFF	TGTGCCAGCAGCCGGGGACAGAGCTCCTACAATGAGCAGTTCTTC
TRBV5-1	TRBJ1-3	-	TRBD1	CASSPRGQGAGNTIYF	TGCGCCAGCAGCCCAAGGGGACAGGGGGCTGGAAACACCATATATTTT
TRBV6-6	TRBJ2-1	-	-	CASSDYASSYNEQFF	TGTGCCAGCAGTGACTACGCGAGCTCCTACAATGAGCAGTTCTTC
TRBV6-5	TRBJ1-1	few	-	CASSYSRNTEAFF	TGTGCCAGCAGTTACTCGAGGAACACTGAAGCTTTCTTT
TRBV18	TRBJ1-5	few	-	CASSPPGGNNQPQHF	TGTGCCAGCTCACCACCGGGCGGGAACAATCAGCCCCAGCATTTT
TRBV7-8	TRBJ2-3	-	-	CASRAEWSWSTDTQYF	TGTGCCAGCAGAGCTGAATGGTCGTGGAGCACAGATACGCAGTATTTT
TRBV6-4	TRBJ2-1	-	-	CASSDSTGRIGGQFF	TGTGCCAGCAGTGACTCCACAGGCCGCATCGGAGGTCAGTTCTTC
TRBV7-3	TRBJ1-2	-	TRBD1	CASSFGTGIGYTF	TGTGCCAGCAGCTTCGGGACAGGGATTGGCTACACCTTC
TRBV19	TRBJ2-7	-	TRBD1	CASSIGQGAGEQYF	TGTGCCAGTAGTATCGGGCAGGGGGCGGGAGAGCAGTACTTC
TRBV4-2	TRBJ2-3	-	-	CASSLGPADTQYF	TGTGCCAGCAGCCTAGGACCCGCAGATACGCAGTATTTT
TRBV28	TRBJ2-1	-	-	CASSFLWERKNEQFF	TGTGCCAGCAGTTTCCTGTGGGAGAGGAAGAATGAGCAGTTCTTC
TRBV5-1	TRBJ1-4	-	-	CASSIDRPVILFF	TGCGCCAGCAGCATTGACAGGCCCGTCATACTGTTTTTT